Listed below are T cell receptor beta chains from one sample, sequenced in a study of T cell responses to AZD1222 COVID-19 vaccine. Assay: immunoSEQ multiplex PCR; the TCRdb copy retains only in-frame clones and omits some. Of about 150,000 clones detected, roughly 92% appear once; the ten largest clones hold 1.6%. The starting material was peripheral blood, obtained on day 0 of AZD1222 vaccination. These TCRs come from an adult in good health. Both conserved end residues are part of each CDR3. The D gene is left open where the match is weak.

J gene: TRBJ1-1
V gene: TRBV12-3/TRBV12-4
D gene: NA
CDR3 protein: CASSQGLNTEAFF

J gene: TRBJ1-1
V gene: TRBV11-1
D gene: NA
CDR3 protein: CASSLRGRHEAFF

J gene: TRBJ2-7
V gene: TRBV5-1
D gene: TRBD1
CDR3 protein: CASSGPGQGYEQYF

J gene: TRBJ1-2
V gene: TRBV9
D gene: TRBD1
CDR3 protein: CASSPDQGTGSGYTF

J gene: TRBJ1-2
V gene: TRBV20-1
D gene: NA
CDR3 protein: CSASGENYGYTF

J gene: TRBJ1-1
V gene: TRBV29-1
D gene: TRBD1
CDR3 protein: CSVEEAGQGVPIGAFF

J gene: TRBJ1-3
V gene: TRBV7-2
D gene: NA
CDR3 protein: CASSLVGVSGNTIYF

J gene: TRBJ2-7
V gene: TRBV18
D gene: NA
CDR3 protein: CASSPQGSSYEQYF

J gene: TRBJ2-1
V gene: TRBV27
D gene: NA
CDR3 protein: CASSPRVPGGSYNEQFF

J gene: TRBJ1-2
V gene: TRBV6-2/TRBV6-3
D gene: NA
CDR3 protein: CASSYSNLVGYTF

J gene: TRBJ2-7
V gene: TRBV6-1
D gene: TRBD1
CDR3 protein: CASSEVRTGGVDEQYF

J gene: TRBJ1-5
V gene: TRBV18
D gene: NA
CDR3 protein: CASSPLGAENQPQHF

J gene: TRBJ2-2
V gene: TRBV30
D gene: NA
CDR3 protein: CAWSPTGVTGELFF

J gene: TRBJ2-3
V gene: TRBV23-1
D gene: TRBD2
CDR3 protein: CASSPGTSGSTDTQYF

J gene: TRBJ2-2
V gene: TRBV6-5
D gene: NA
CDR3 protein: CASKAGLISTGELFF

J gene: TRBJ1-1
V gene: TRBV20-1
D gene: NA
CDR3 protein: CRLGTATEAFF

J gene: TRBJ1-1
V gene: TRBV30
D gene: NA
CDR3 protein: CAWSQVNTEAFF